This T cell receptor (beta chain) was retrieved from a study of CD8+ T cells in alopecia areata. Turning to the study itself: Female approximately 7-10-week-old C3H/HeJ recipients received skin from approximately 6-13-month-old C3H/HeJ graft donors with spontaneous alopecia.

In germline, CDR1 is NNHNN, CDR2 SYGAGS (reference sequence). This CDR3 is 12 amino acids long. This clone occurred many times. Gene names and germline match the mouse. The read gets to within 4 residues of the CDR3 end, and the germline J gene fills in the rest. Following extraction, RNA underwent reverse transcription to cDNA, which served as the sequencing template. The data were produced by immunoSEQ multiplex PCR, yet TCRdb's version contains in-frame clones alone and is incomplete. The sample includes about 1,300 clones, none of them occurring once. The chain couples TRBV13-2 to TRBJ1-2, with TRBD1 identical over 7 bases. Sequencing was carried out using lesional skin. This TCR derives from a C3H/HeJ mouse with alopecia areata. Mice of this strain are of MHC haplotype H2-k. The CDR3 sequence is CASGVGGADYTF. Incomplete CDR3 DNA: TGTGCCAGCGGTGTAGGGGGCGCC.